This T cell receptor (beta chain) was recorded in a study of blood T cells in healthy people across ages. V was shortened by 0 bases and J by 4 bases, with 11 bases between the two germline ends. Germline values: CDR1 SGHTA, CDR2 FQGNSA. The CDR3 totals 15 residues. Notes on the study in general: A greater number of naive CD4+ cells and higher diversity distinguished long-lived donors from aged donors.

Note on this clonotype: Its antigen is undetermined.

Combining a sample-barcoded 5' primer with a J-beta primer mix, a second PCR ran for about 7 to 11 cycles. In TCRdb, the 5' RACE reads were re-called with MiXCR into one record per CDR3 protein. In the table there are about 500,000 distinct CDR3 sequences, around 24% of which are singletons. The sample also formed part of further work on T cells of mothers and their children. That study reports: Within related and unrelated pairs, thymic selection shapes TCR recombination output in a similar way. Among related mother-child pairs, overlap was slightly higher than in unrelated pairs, though not significantly.

This receptor was identified in a boy between 10 and 17 years old in good health. The sequenced sample consisted of blood. V is TRBV7-2 and J is TRBJ2-3; D uncertain. CDR3 in DNA: TGTGCCAGCAGCTTAGCCCCCTCCTATTCAGATACGCAGTATTTT. Protein: CASSLAPSYSDTQYF. Based on the CDR3 plus reference TRBV7-2 and TRBJ2-3, the full variable domain is GAGVSQSPSNKVTEKGKDVELRCDPISGHTALYWYRQSLGQGLEFLIYFQGNSAPDKSGLPSDRFSAERTGGSVSTLTIQRTQQEDSAVYLCASSLAPSYSDTQYFGPGTRLTVL.